The clone carrying this TCR beta chain was counted a few times. No antigen is known for it. This specimen comes from a study of identical twins. Notes on the study in general: The more abundant beta clonotypes in cord blood had fewer insertions, and memory repertoires did not show this. Invariant MAIT and iNKT cells may have partly biased zero-insertion analyses.

This CDR3 is built from 15 residues. V shed 5 bases, J shed 5 bases, and the junction held 9 bases outside the gene matches. Germline loops: CDR1 SGHAT, CDR2 FQNNGV. TCRdb reprocessed the 5' RACE reads with MiXCR, giving one entry per CDR3 protein. Here the sample spans 400,000 to 550,000 distinct CDR3 sequences, approximately 24% being singletons. These data also formed part of another study, on T cells expressing NK-cell markers. This second report adds: CD8+ T cells in 5 to 7 donors included dominant NKG2C+ clonotypes at roughly 1.0-8%. A handful of donors likewise had their CD3+CD56-NKG2C+ fraction led by these clonotypes.

The chain uses TRBV11-2 and TRBJ1-5, with 7 bases identical to TRBD1. This receptor was obtained from a woman in her late teens or twenties in good health. The source material was CD4+ T cells sorted from blood. Written as DNA, the CDR3 is TGTGCCAGCAGCCTTATGGGACAGCTTCATCAGCCCCAGCATTTT. This translates into CASSLMGQLHQPQHF.